This is a list of T cell receptor beta chains from one sample in a study of shared clonotypes between healthy human individuals. TCRdb keeps only in-frame clones here, not all; method: immunoSEQ multiplex PCR. The sample contains around 1.9 million clones, about 92% of which appear only once. Sequenced sample: naive CD8+ T cells from PBMCs. These receptors were collected from a young man in good health. Some clones in this sample may be carry-over from other donors' samples. The CDR3 runs from the conserved cysteine through the conserved F or W. A D gene is named only where the DNA matches it firmly. Expanded clones are given a class, and other clones once, few, many or no size at all.

>.|TRBV28|TRBJ1-1|.
CASSFRGGGNTEAFF
TGTGCCAGCAGTTTTCGGGGGGGAGGGAACACTGAAGCTTTCTTT
>.|TRBV28|TRBJ1-4|.
CASKPKGRGWGNEKLFF
TGTGCCAGCAAACCGAAAGGAAGGGGTTGGGGTAATGAAAAACTGTTTTTT
>TRBD2|TRBV11-2|TRBJ2-1|.
CASSLGAGAYNEQFF
TGTGCCAGCAGCTTGGGAGCGGGGGCCTACAATGAGCAGTTCTTC
>.|TRBV28|TRBJ1-1|.
CASSHPSGTVEAFF
TGTGCCAGCAGCCACCCTAGCGGGACGGTTGAAGCTTTCTTT
>.|TRBV27|TRBJ1-5|.
CASSDGLRQPQHF
TGTGCCAGCAGCGATGGATTGAGGCAGCCCCAGCATTTT
>TRBD1|TRBV4-1|TRBJ1-2|.
CASSHPRQGPFYGYTF
TGCGCCAGCAGCCATCCTCGACAGGGCCCCTTCTATGGCTACACCTTC
>.|TRBV7-9|TRBJ2-3|.
CASSSPLRSTDTQYF
TGTGCCAGCAGCTCACCTCTTAGAAGCACAGATACGCAGTATTTT
>.|TRBV30|TRBJ2-3|.
CAWSVPVQISTDTQYF
TGTGCCTGGAGTGTACCAGTACAGATCAGCACAGATACGCAGTATTTT
>TRBD1|TRBV28|TRBJ2-7|.
CASTALDRAYEQYF
TGTGCCAGCACCGCTCTGGACAGGGCCTACGAGCAGTACTTC
>TRBD2|TRBV27|TRBJ2-7|once
CASTPVPLLAGVFHEQYF
TGTGCCAGCACCCCTGTACCGTTGTTGGCGGGAGTCTTCCACGAGCAGTACTTC
>.|TRBV6-5|TRBJ2-2|.
CASSYSRRGTGELFF
TGTGCCAGCAGTTACTCACGCAGGGGTACCGGGGAGCTGTTTTTT
>.|TRBV9|TRBJ2-7|once
CASSVGGETYEQYF
TGTGCCAGCAGCGTAGGCGGGGAGACCTACGAGCAGTACTTC
>TRBD1|TRBV28|TRBJ1-5|.
CASSWDRRGQPQHF
TGTGCCAGCTCGTGGGACAGGCGGGGACAGCCCCAGCATTTT
>TRBD2|TRBV27|TRBJ2-1|.
CASVGLAGGDEQFF
TGTGCCAGCGTTGGACTAGCGGGAGGCGATGAGCAGTTCTTC
>.|TRBV29-1|TRBJ2-7|.
CSVLIGQTYEQYF
TGCAGCGTTCTTATAGGACAGACCTACGAGCAGTACTTC
>.|TRBV28|TRBJ1-5|.
CASSQLMGDNQPQHF
TGTGCCAGCAGCCAACTAATGGGGGACAATCAGCCCCAGCATTTT